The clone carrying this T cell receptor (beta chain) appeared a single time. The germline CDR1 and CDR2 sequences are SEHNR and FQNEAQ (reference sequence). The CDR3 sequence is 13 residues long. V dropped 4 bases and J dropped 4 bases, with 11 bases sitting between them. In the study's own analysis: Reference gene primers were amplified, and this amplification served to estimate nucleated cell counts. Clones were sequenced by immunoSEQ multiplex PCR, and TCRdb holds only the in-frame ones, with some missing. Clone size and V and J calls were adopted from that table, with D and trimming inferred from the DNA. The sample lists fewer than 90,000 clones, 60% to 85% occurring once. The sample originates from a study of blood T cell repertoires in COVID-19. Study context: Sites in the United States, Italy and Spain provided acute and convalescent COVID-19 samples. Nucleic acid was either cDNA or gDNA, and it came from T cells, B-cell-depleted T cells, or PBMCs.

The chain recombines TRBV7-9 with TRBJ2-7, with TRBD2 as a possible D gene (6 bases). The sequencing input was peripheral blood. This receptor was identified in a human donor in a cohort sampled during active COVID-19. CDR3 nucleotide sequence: TGTGCCAGCAGCTCCCGGGACTTTTACGAGCAGTACTTC. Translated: CASSSRDFYEQYF.